This T cell receptor (beta chain) is drawn from a study of OX40 agonist ivuxolimab in advanced cancers. Across the whole study: An anti-OX40 (CD134) antibody with agonistic activity, ivuxolimab, was administered to patients.

The CDR3 is 13 amino acids. Germline CDR1 is SGDLS and CDR2 is YYNGEE. Trimming pared 1 base from V and 6 bases from J, leaving 8 bases between. Assay: immunoSEQ multiplex PCR; the TCRdb copy retains only in-frame clones and omits some. This table holds tens of thousands of clones, about nine tenths found once. V is TRBV9 and J is TRBJ2-1; D remains ambiguous. The sequence was obtained from an adult with an advanced solid tumor such as melanoma, head and neck, liver or kidney cancer. Sequenced material: CD4+ or CD8+ T cells sorted from blood, taken in a trial of the OX40 agonist ivuxolimab. The CDR3 spells CASSVTLGNEQFF. In DNA form, the CDR3 reads TGTGCCAGCAGCGTAACCCTGGGCAATGAGCAGTTCTTC.